Detailed here is one T cell receptor beta chain. The antigen remains undetermined. This sample was taken from a study of shared clonotypes between healthy human individuals. Background on the study: Two women and three men aged 18 to 49 made up the donors.

Study-wide points: Blood alone was sampled, and tissue repertoires likely differ. At large depth, rarefaction still showed sorted-subset sequencing to be incomplete.

As defined, naive CD8 cells were CD45RO-negative and positively selected for CCR7, with terminally differentiated effector memory CD45RA+ cells excluded. The CDR3 loop spans 16 amino acids. CDR1 is SEHNR and CDR2 is FQNEAQ in the germline V gene (reference sequence). Losses at the gene ends were 2 bases for V and 3 bases for J; bases not matched to a gene: 7. On sorted subsets, replicate PCRs used about 200 ng DNA, or 25,000 to 35,000 T cell genomes. Profiling relied on immunoSEQ multiplex PCR, and the TCRdb table lists in-frame clones only, not all of them. The data show around 2,100,000 clones, approximately 94% seen once.

The sequenced material came from naive CD8+ T cells sorted from blood. This sequence joins TRBV7-9 and TRBJ2-1; TRBD2 matches at 7 bases. The TCR originated in a young man in good health. As DNA, the CDR3 is TGTGCCAGCAGCTTAATTGGGAGGGCCTTCTACAATGAGCAGTTCTTC. This translates into CASSLIGRAFYNEQFF.